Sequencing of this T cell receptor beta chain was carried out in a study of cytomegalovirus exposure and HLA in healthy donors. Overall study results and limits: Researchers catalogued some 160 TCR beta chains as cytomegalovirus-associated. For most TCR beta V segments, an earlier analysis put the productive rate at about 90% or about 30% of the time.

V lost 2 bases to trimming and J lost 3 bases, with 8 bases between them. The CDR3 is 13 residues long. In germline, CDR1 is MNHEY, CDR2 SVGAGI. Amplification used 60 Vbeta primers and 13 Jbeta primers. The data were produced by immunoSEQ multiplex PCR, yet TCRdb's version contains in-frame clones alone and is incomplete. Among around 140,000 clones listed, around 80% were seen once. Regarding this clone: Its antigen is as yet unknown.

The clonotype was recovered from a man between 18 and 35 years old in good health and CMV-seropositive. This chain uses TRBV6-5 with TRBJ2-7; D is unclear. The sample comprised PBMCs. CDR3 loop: CASSYHRNYEQYF. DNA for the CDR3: TGTGCCAGCAGTTACCACAGAAACTACGAGCAGTACTTC.